This T cell receptor (beta chain) was captured in a study of T cell repertoires in cytomegalovirus infection. Study summary: Used in the study were CMV epitopes, some recently identified and HLA-C-restricted, others well-studied and HLA-B-restricted. Study-level findings and limits: In two of eight donors, the top clonotype was HLA-C-restricted CMV-specific.

This clonotype has more than one count but fewer than ten. What it recognizes is unknown. The V end was cut by 1 base, the J end by 0 bases, with 6 bases between. CDR1 and CDR2 (germline): MNHNS, SASEGT. This CDR3 has 14 residues. TCRdb reprocessed the reads via MiXCR and lists one record per CDR3 protein. Among some 920,000 distinct CDR3 sequences listed, around 30% were seen once. The sample was cultured CD8+ T cells from PBMCs, taken from culture after CMV antigen stimulation. The sequence derives from a human donor in good health (CMV status not recorded). Some clones in this sample may be carry-over from other donors' samples. The chain is built from TRBV6-1 and TRBJ1-1; unclear D gene. DNA for the CDR3: TGTGCCAGCAGTGAAGTTCGTATGAACACTGAAGCTTTCTTT. It codes for CASSEVRMNTEAFF.